Below are 28 T cell receptor beta chains sequenced from a single sample in a study of a mutant IDH1 vaccine in newly diagnosed glioma (TCRdb year 2021). Their antigens are not known. This sample's time point label indicates: week 35, safety follow-up. A 20-mer mutant IDH1 peptide at 300 micrograms in Montanide made up each vaccine dose, which was injected subcutaneously together with topical imiquimod. Library prep was done by the immunoSEQ multiplex PCR assay. In its TCRdb copy, this immuneACCESS table keeps in-frame sequences only and misses some clones. Where compared with another copy, unresolved V genes explain less than half of these, and the others have no known cause. A total of tens of thousands of clones appear in this sample, 84% of them only once. The ten most abundant clones make up about 4% of the sample. The sequencing used PBMCs, collected from a glioma patient whose treatment included an IDH1 peptide vaccine. The source is a man aged 25-40 years with glioma.

J is TRBJ2-2 and V is TRBV7-9; the D is unclear. V dropped 1 base and J dropped 1 base, with 7 bases sitting between them. Germline V gene lookup returns CDR1 SEHNR and CDR2 FQNEAQ (reference sequence). This CDR3 region has 15 residues. The CDR3 reads CASSLGAVNTGELFF. The CDR3 region has the DNA TGTGCCAGCAGCTTAGGCGCGGTGAACACCGGGGAGCTGTTTTTT.

This chain joins TRBV13 and TRBJ2-3, with D uncertain. Trimming cost V 5 bases and J 7 bases, with 7 bases left between them. Looked up from germline, CDR1 is PRHDT and CDR2 is FYEKMQ (reference sequence). The CDR3 is made up of 11 amino acids. CDR3 in amino acids: CASSNLHTQYF. The CDR3 DNA reads TGTGCCAGCAGCAATCTACATACGCAGTATTTT.

CDR3 residues: CATSRDRAGGATDTQYF. CDR3 DNA: TGTGCCACCAGCAGAGATAGAGCGGGGGGGGCGACAGATACGCAGTATTTT. The J gene is TRBJ2-3, the V gene TRBV15; 10 nucleotides agree with TRBD2. Germline CDR1 and CDR2: LNHNV and YYDKDF (reference sequence). CDR3 size: 17 residues. Trimming removed 0 bases from V and 3 bases from J; junction bases left unmatched: 6.

The chain combines TRBV7-9 with TRBJ1-5, with a tentative D call TRBD1 (5 bases). The germline V and J ends were trimmed by 6 bases and 6 bases, with 9 bases remaining between them. CDR3 length equals 12 residues. Germline values: CDR1 SEHNR, CDR2 FQNEAQ (reference sequence). CDR3 sequence (DNA): TGTGCCAGCAGTCAAGGGGCTCAGCCCCAGCATTTT. It translates to CASSQGAQPQHF.

The chain uses TRBV25-1 and TRBJ2-7; D remains unclear. CDR1 and CDR2 (germline): MGHDK, SYGVNS. Trimming pared 7 bases from V and 4 bases from J, leaving 8 bases between. The CDR3 runs 11 residues. The CDR3 reads CASTDRYEQYF. CDR3 sequence (DNA): TGTGCCAGCACTGACCGGTACGAGCAGTACTTC.

The genes are TRBV10-1 and TRBJ2-3, with 11 bases lining up with TRBD2. CDR3 size: 18 residues. The V segment lost 0 bases and the J segment 5 bases; nucleotides outside the gene matches: 10. Germline CDR1 reads WNHNN; CDR2 reads SYGVQD (reference sequence). The CDR3 DNA sequence: TGCGCCAGCAGTGAGTCTTTCGGTAGCGGGGGGGCCGGAGATACGCAGTATTTT. Amino acid sequence: CASSESFGSGGAGDTQYF.

The chain combines TRBV19 with TRBJ1-3; D uncertain. The germline V gene has CDR1 LNHDA and CDR2 SQIVND (reference sequence). The V end lost 9 bases, the J end lost 3 bases, and 9 bases lay between the germline ends. This CDR3 contains 12 residues. DNA for the CDR3: TGTGCCAGGAGAACGGGTGGAAACACCATATATTTT. As protein: CARRTGGNTIYF.

This clone was counted between two and nine times. V is TRBV19 and J is TRBJ2-2, with D uncertain. The CDR3 runs 14 residues. Germline V CDR1 and CDR2: LNHDA, SQIVND (reference sequence). V lost 3 bases and J 5 bases, leaving 10 bases between the germline ends. The CDR3 loop reads CASSILGGTGELFF. Written as DNA, the CDR3 is TGTGCCAGTAGTATTCTGGGTGGAACCGGGGAGCTGTTTTTT.

The chain uses TRBV29-1 and TRBJ2-2; unclear D gene. There are 16 residues in the CDR3. CDR1 and CDR2 (germline): SQVTM, ANQGSEA. Trimming took 3 bases from V and 0 from J, leaving 14 bases between them. The CDR3 spells CSVDEAGETNTGELFF. The CDR3, as DNA: TGCAGCGTTGATGAGGCAGGAGAAACGAACACCGGGGAGCTGTTTTTT.

V gene TRBV2 combines with J gene TRBJ2-2, with 13 bases lining up with TRBD2. V shed 8 bases and J 6 bases; nucleotides not matched to a gene: 6. Germline CDR1 and CDR2: SNHLY and FYNNEI. This CDR3 contains 15 residues. The CDR3 nucleotides are TGTGCCAGCGGAAGACTAGCGGGGGGCCCCGGGGAGCTGTTTTTT. This translates into CASGRLAGGPGELFF.

This clone occurred once. This sequence joins TRBV27 and TRBJ1-6; TRBD1 matches at 9 bases. CDR1 is MNHEY, CDR2 SMNVEV, per germline (reference sequence). The CDR3 contains 15 residues. The ends lost 5 bases at V and 7 bases at J; junction bases unmatched: 6. In nucleotides, the CDR3 is TGTGCCAGCAGTCCCGCGGGACAGGGCAATTCACCCCTCCACTTT. Translated: CASSPAGQGNSPLHF.

The genes are TRBV28 and TRBJ1-1; D uncertain. Germline lookup yields CDR1 MDHEN and CDR2 SYDVKM. The V end was cut by 8 bases, the J end by 0 bases, with 16 bases between. The CDR3 is made up of 15 amino acids. CDR3 in amino acids: CASSPGVYLNTEAFF. CDR3 nucleotides: TGTGCCAGCTCCCCCGGGGTATACTTGAACACTGAAGCTTTCTTT.

This clone appeared once. V gene TRBV15 combines with J gene TRBJ2-1, with TRBD1 matching over 7 bases. Looked up from germline, CDR1 is LNHNV and CDR2 is YYDKDF (reference sequence). The J segment lost 0 bases and the V segment lost 4 bases, leaving 3 bases of the junction unmatched. The CDR3 spans 15 residues. The CDR3 DNA is TGTGCCACCAGCATCCGGGACAGCTCCTACAATGAGCAGTTCTTC. It is translated as CATSIRDSSYNEQFF.

This clone is a singleton in its sample. The V gene is TRBV19, the J gene TRBJ2-3; either TRBD1 or TRBD2 may fit D (5 bases each). This CDR3 is 13 amino acids long. The germline V gene has CDR1 LNHDA and CDR2 SQIVND (reference sequence). V gave up 2 bases and J gave up 5 bases, with 8 bases separating them. The CDR3 DNA reads TGTGCCAGTAGTATACGGGGCGAAGATACGCAGTATTTT. As protein: CASSIRGEDTQYF.

In the case of this clone: The sample contains more than one DNA sequence encoding this CDR3. In DNA, the CDR3 is TGCGCCAGCAGCTTTAGCGGGGGCTCTGGAAACACCATATATTTT. Its protein product is CASSFSGGSGNTIYF. The chain has TRBV5-1 and TRBJ1-3, with D possibly being TRBD1 (5 bases). The CDR3 contains 15 residues. The V end was cut by 2 bases, the J end by 0 bases, with 9 bases between. Germline CDR1 SGHRS, CDR2 YFSETQ.

This clone was detected once. The CDR3 reads CASSVRDRAMTTQPQHF. The CDR3 DNA follows: TGTGCCAGTAGTGTCCGGGACAGGGCCATGACTACTCAGCCCCAGCATTTT. The chain combines TRBV19 with TRBJ1-5; 9 bases fit TRBD1. Trimming removed 5 bases from V and 6 bases from J; junction bases left unmatched: 14. The CDR3 has 17 residues. Looked up from germline, CDR1 is LNHDA and CDR2 is SQIVND (reference sequence).

CDR3: CASRGGTGLLIYGYTF. In DNA form, the CDR3 reads TGTGCCAGCAGAGGAGGGACAGGGCTCTTGATCTATGGCTACACCTTC. The chain couples TRBV2 to TRBJ1-2, with 9 bases fitting TRBD1. Germline V gene data show CDR1 as SNHLY and CDR2 as FYNNEI. V lost 6 bases to trimming and J lost 4 bases; unmatched junction nucleotides: 12. The CDR3 has 16 residues.

The rearrangement joins TRBV7-6 to TRBJ2-5; D gene ambiguous. V lost 5 bases, J lost 2 bases, and 9 bases lay in between. The CDR3 is made up of 13 amino acids. The V gene's germline CDR1 is SGHVS and CDR2 FNYEAQ. The CDR3, as DNA: TGTGCCAGCAGCCGACACACGCAAGAGACCCAGTACTTC. This gives the protein CASSRHTQETQYF.

V and J are TRBV11-2 and TRBJ2-7, with D perhaps being TRBD1 or TRBD2 (6 bases each). The CDR3 loop spans 14 amino acids. The germline CDR1 and CDR2 sequences are SGHAT and FQNNGV. Trimming shortened V by 2 bases and J by 4 bases, and 12 bases separated the two germline ends. The DNA of the CDR3 is TGTGCCAGCAGCTTACTAGGGGGAGGATACGAGCAGTACTTC. Protein: CASSLLGGGYEQYF.

The chain carries TRBV5-1 and TRBJ2-3; a possible D gene is TRBD2 (6 bases). Germline V CDR1 and CDR2: SGHRS, YFSETQ. CDR3 length: 16 amino acids. Trimming shortened V by 3 bases and J by 4 bases, and 18 bases separated the two germline ends. The CDR3 nucleotides are TGCGCCAGCAGCTGGAGTATGGCGGGGTTGCCAGATACGCAGTATTTT. Encoded protein: CASSWSMAGLPDTQYF.

This clone appeared once. The chain recombines TRBV27 with TRBJ2-2; TRBD2 might be the D (6 bases). Looked up from germline, CDR1 is MNHEY and CDR2 is SMNVEV (reference sequence). The V end was cut by 1 base, the J end by 5 bases, with 11 bases between. CDR3 length equals 15 residues. The CDR3 loop reads CASSLLGGLTGELFF. CDR3 nucleotides: TGTGCCAGCAGTTTATTGGGGGGATTGACCGGGGAGCTGTTTTTT.

This rearrangement joins TRBV5-6 to TRBJ2-7, with D perhaps matching TRBD1 or TRBD2 (5 bases each). CDR1 is SGHDT, CDR2 YYEEEE, per germline. V was clipped by 0 bases and J by 2 bases, with 15 bases between them. The length of the CDR3 is 16 residues. CDR3 coding DNA: TGTGCCAGCAGCTTGGAGCAGGGACGGATAGCCTACGAGCAGTACTTC. This encodes CASSLEQGRIAYEQYF. Full variable domain (missing parts from reference TRBV5-6 and TRBJ2-7): DAGVTQSPTHLIKTRGQQVTLRCSPKSGHDTVSWYQQALGQGPQFIFQYYEEEERQRGNFPDRFSGHQFPNYSSELNVNALLLGDSALYLCASSLEQGRIAYEQYFGPGTRLTVT.

This chain connects TRBV18 to TRBJ1-6; D is uncertain. The CDR3 runs 15 residues. V was pared by 11 bases and J by 0 bases, with 14 bases between. The V gene's germline CDR1 is KGHSH and CDR2 LQKENI. The DNA of the CDR3 is TGTGCCTCGGGAGATAGCGGCTCCTATAATTCACCCCTCCACTTT. Protein: CASGDSGSYNSPLHF.

The chain uses TRBV15 and TRBJ2-3; 10 nucleotides align to TRBD2. Germline CDR1 is LNHNV and CDR2 is YYDKDF (reference sequence). This CDR3 contains 18 residues. V was pared by 1 base and J by 1 base, with 8 bases of the junction left unmatched. As DNA, the CDR3 is TGTGCCACCAGCAGAGGGGAAAATCTAGCGGGGGGCACAGATACGCAGTATTTT. Protein: CATSRGENLAGGTDTQYF.

The rearrangement joins TRBV7-8 to TRBJ2-3; D is undetermined. The length of the CDR3 is 12 residues. Germline V CDR1 and CDR2: SGHVS, FQNEAQ. Trimming took off 1 base at V and 6 bases at J, with 5 bases between the two ends. CDR3 in amino acids: CASSLGMDTQYF. DNA of the CDR3: TGTGCCAGCAGCTTAGGAATGGATACGCAGTATTTT.

The J gene is TRBJ2-5, the V gene TRBV30; D is possibly TRBD1 (5 bases). The end of the DNA is better explained by TRBJ2-7, so the J call may be wrong. From germline, CDR1 is GTSNPN and CDR2 SVGIG (reference sequence). The CDR3 has 15 amino acids. In DNA, the CDR3 is TGTGCCTGGATCAAATCACAGGAGAACTCCTACGAGCAGTACTTC. This gives the protein CAWIKSQENSYEQYF.

V gene TRBV28 combines with J gene TRBJ1-5, with a weak D call TRBD1 (6 bases). The CDR3 length is 16 residues. CDR1 and CDR2 (germline): MDHEN, SYDVKM. V lost 8 bases and J 3 bases, leaving 20 bases between the germline ends. The CDR3 nucleotides are TGTGCCAGCCCGCCGAGGGTGGGGGGGCTCAATCAGCCCCAGCATTTT. It encodes CASPPRVGGLNQPQHF.

In this sample, this clone turned up once. V and J are TRBV5-8 and TRBJ2-1; D possibly corresponds to TRBD1 (6 bases). The CDR3 loop spans 14 amino acids. CDR1 SGHTS and CDR2 YDEGEE come from the germline V gene. The ends were cut back, 1 base at V and 9 bases at J, with 14 bases in the middle. CDR3 coding DNA: TGTGCCAGCAGCTTGCCAGCAGGGGTGGGTGAGCAGTTCTTC. Residues: CASSLPAGVGEQFF.